This T cell receptor (beta chain) derives from a study of blood T cells in healthy people across ages. Donors were systemically healthy Caucasian individuals from Russia aged about 6 to 95 years. This CDR3 contains 15 residues. The V gene's germline CDR1 is SGHVS and CDR2 FNYEAQ. V was trimmed by 5 bases and J by 5 bases, leaving 17 bases between them. This clonotype was counted a few times. Combining a sample-barcoded 5' primer with a J-beta primer mix, a second PCR ran for roughly 6 to 11 cycles. One entry per CDR3 protein, called by TCRdb with MiXCR from the 5' RACE reads. Of approximately 1.5 million distinct CDR3 sequences listed, 30% to 35% are singletons.

The V gene is TRBV7-6, the J gene TRBJ2-3; no clear D. Input material: blood. The TCR originated in a woman aged 25 to 39 in good health. The CDR3 region is CASSGSPGWGDTQYF. CDR3 in DNA: TGTGCCAGCAGCGGATCCCCGGGCTGGGGAGATACGCAGTATTTT.